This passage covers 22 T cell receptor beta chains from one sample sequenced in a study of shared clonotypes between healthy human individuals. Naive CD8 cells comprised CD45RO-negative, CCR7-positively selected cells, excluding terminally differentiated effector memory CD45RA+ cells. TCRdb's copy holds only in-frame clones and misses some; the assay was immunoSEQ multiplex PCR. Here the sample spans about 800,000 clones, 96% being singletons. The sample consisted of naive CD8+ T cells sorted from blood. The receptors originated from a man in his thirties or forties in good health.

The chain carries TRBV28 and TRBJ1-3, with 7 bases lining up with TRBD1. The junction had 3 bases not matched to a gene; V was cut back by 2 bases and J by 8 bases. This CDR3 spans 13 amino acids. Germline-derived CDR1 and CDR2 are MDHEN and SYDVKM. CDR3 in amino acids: CASSLTGVDTIYF. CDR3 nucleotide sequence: TGTGCCAGCAGTTTAACAGGGGTGGACACCATATATTTT.

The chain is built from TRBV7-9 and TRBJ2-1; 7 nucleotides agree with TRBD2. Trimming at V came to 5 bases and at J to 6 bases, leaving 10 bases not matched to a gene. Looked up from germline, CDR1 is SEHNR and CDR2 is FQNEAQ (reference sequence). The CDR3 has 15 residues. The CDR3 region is CASSLLGGLPNEQFF. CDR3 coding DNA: TGTGCCAGCAGCCTACTTGGGGGACTACCCAATGAGCAGTTCTTC.

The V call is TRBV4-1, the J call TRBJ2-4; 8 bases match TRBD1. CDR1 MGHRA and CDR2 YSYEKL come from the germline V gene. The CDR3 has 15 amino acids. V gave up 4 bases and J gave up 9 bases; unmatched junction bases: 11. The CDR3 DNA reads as TGCGCCAGCAGCCGGTTGGACAGGGAGAGGGGCATTCAGTACTTC. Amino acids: CASSRLDRERGIQYF.

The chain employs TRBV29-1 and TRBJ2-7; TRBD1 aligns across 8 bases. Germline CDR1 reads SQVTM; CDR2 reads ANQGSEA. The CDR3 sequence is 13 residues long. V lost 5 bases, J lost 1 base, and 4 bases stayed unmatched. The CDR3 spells CSVRTGISYEQYF. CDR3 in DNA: TGCAGCGTTCGGACAGGGATTTCCTACGAGCAGTACTTC.

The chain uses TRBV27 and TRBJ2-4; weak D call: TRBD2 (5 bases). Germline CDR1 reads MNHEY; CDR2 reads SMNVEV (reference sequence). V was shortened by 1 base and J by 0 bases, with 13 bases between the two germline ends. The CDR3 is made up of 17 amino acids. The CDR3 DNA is TGTGCCAGCAGTTTATACCCAGCGGATCTAGCCAAAAACATTCAGTACTTC. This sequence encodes CASSLYPADLAKNIQYF.

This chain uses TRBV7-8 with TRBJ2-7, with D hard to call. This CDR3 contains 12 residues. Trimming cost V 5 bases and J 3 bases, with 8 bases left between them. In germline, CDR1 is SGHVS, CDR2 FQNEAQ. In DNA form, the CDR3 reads TGTGCCAGCAGCCCACAAGTCTACGAGCAGTACTTC. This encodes CASSPQVYEQYF. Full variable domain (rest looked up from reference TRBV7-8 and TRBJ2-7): GAGVSQSPRYKVAKRGQDVALRCDPISGHVSLFWYQQALGQGPEFLTYFQNEAQLDKSGLPSDRFFAERPEGSVSTLKIQRTQQEDSAVYLCASSPQVYEQYFGPGTRLTVT.

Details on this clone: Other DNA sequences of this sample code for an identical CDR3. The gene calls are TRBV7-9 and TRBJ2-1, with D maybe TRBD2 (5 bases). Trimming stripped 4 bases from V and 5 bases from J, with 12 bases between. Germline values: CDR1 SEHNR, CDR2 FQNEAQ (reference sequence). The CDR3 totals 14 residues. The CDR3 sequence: CASSSPSSHNEQFF. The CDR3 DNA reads TGTGCCAGCAGCTCCCCTAGCAGCCACAATGAGCAGTTCTTC.

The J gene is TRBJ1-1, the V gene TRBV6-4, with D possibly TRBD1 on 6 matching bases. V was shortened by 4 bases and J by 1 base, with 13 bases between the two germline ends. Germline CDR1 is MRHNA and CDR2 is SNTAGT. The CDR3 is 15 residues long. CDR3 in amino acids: CASSADRLGNTEAFF. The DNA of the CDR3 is TGTGCCAGCAGTGCCGACAGGTTGGGGAACACTGAAGCTTTCTTT.

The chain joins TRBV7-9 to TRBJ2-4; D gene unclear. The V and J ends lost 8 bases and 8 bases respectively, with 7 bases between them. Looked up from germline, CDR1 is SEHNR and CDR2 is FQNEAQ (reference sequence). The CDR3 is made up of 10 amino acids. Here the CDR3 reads CASALDIQYF. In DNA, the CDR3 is TGTGCCAGCGCCCTGGACATTCAGTACTTC.

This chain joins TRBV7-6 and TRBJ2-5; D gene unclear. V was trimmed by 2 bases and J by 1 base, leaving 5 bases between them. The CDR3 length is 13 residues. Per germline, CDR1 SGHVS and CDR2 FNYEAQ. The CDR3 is CASSLNPQETQYF. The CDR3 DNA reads TGTGCCAGCAGCTTAAACCCCCAAGAGACCCAGTACTTC.

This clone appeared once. DNA of the CDR3: TGCGCCAGCAGCCAAGGACTAGCGGGAGAGAGGTACAATGAGCAGTTCTTC. Protein product: CASSQGLAGERYNEQFF. The chain has TRBV4-1 and TRBJ2-1, with 12 bases aligning to TRBD2. The CDR3 is 17 amino acids. Germline values: CDR1 MGHRA, CDR2 YSYEKL. V shed 1 base, J shed 4 bases, and the junction held 5 bases outside the gene matches.

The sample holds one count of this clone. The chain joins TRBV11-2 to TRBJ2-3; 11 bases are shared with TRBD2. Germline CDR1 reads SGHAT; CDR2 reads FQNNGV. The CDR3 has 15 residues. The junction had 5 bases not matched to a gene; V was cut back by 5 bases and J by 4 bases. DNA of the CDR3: TGTGCCAGCAGCGCACTAGCGGGAGAAGCAGATACGCAGTATTTT. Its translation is CASSALAGEADTQYF.

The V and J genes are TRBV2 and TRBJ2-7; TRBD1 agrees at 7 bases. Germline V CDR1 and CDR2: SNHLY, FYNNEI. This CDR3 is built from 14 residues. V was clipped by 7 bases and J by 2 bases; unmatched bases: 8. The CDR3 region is CASNPWQGAYEQYF. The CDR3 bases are TGTGCCAGCAACCCCTGGCAGGGGGCCTACGAGCAGTACTTC.

CDR3 loop: CASSFLPLAGVSEQFF. CDR3 DNA sequence: TGTGCCAGCAGTTTCCTTCCTCTAGCGGGAGTTTCTGAGCAGTTCTTC. V usage is TRBV27 and J usage is TRBJ2-1; 10 bases line up with TRBD2. Trimming cost V 3 bases and J 9 bases; bases outside gene matches: 11. The length of the CDR3 is 16 residues. The germline CDR1 and CDR2 sequences are MNHEY and SMNVEV (reference sequence).

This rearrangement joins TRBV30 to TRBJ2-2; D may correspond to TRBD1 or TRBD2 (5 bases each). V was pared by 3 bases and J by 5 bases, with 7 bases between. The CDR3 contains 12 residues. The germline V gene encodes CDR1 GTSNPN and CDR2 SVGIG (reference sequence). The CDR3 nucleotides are TGTGCCTGGAGCTGGGGGACCGGGGAGCTGTTTTTT. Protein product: CAWSWGTGELFF.

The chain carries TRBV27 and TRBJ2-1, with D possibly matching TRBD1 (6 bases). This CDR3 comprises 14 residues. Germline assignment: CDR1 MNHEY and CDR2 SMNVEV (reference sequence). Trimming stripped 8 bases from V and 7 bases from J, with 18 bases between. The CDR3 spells CASRRGAGVNEQFF. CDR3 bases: TGTGCCAGCCGCAGGGGTGCCGGGGTGAATGAGCAGTTCTTC.

As DNA, the CDR3 is TGTGCCAGCAGCTTGATCCCGGCAGAGTACAATGAGCAGTTCTTC. Translating it yields CASSLIPAEYNEQFF. V is TRBV5-8 and J is TRBJ2-1; no reliable D call. CDR1 and CDR2 from the germline V gene are SGHTS and YDEGEE. Trimming removed 1 base at V and 4 bases at J, with 12 bases between. The CDR3 is 15 amino acids.

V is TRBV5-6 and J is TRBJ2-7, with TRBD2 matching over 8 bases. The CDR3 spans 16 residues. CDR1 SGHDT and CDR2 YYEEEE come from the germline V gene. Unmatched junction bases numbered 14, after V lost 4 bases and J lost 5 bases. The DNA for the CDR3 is TGTGCCAGCAGCGGCGTCGAGGATGCGGGAGGTCACGAGCAGTACTTC. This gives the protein CASSGVEDAGGHEQYF.

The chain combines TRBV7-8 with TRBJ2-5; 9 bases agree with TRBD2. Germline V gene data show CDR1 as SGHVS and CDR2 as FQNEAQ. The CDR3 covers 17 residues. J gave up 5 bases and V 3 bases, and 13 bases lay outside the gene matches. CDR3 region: CASSLSPRGGREETQYF. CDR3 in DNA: TGTGCCAGCAGCTTGTCCCCTCGGGGCGGGAGGGAGGAGACCCAGTACTTC.

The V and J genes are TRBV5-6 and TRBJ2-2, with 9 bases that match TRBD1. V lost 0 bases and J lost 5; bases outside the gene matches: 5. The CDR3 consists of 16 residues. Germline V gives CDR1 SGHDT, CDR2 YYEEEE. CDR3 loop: CASSLDRGQVTGELFF. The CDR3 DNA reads TGTGCCAGCAGCTTGGACAGGGGGCAGGTAACCGGGGAGCTGTTTTTT. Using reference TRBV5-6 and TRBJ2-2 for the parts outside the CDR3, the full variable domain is DAGVTQSPTHLIKTRGQQVTLRCSPKSGHDTVSWYQQALGQGPQFIFQYYEEEERQRGNFPDRFSGHQFPNYSSELNVNALLLGDSALYLCASSLDRGQVTGELFFGEGSRLTVL.

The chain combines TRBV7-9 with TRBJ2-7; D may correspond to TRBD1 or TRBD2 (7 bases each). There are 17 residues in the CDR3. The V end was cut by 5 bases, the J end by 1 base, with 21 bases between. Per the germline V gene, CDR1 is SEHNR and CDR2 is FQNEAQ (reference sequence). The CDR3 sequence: CASSQSGEDRRSYEQYF. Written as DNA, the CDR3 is TGTGCCAGCAGCCAGAGCGGGGAGGACAGGAGGTCCTACGAGCAGTACTTC.

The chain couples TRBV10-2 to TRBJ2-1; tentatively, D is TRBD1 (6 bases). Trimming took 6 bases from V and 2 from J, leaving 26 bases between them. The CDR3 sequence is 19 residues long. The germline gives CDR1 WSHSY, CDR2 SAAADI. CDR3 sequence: CASRLTGTYQLGAYNEQFF. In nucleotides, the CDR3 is TGCGCCAGCAGACTAACCGGGACATATCAACTCGGGGCCTACAATGAGCAGTTCTTC.